A single TCR beta chain is shown here with its context. This entry is derived from a study of blood T cell repertoires in COVID-19. Study as a whole: PBMCs, B-cell-depleted T cells, or T cells were the source of the cDNA or gDNA that made up the material.

The CDR3 consists of 14 residues. CDR1 and CDR2 from the germline V gene are LNHDA and SQIVND (reference sequence). Trimming took 5 bases from V and 3 from J; bases not matched to a gene: 6. The study drew participants aged about 18 to 95 years from about two dozen US areas. Participant-given clinical history determined each cohort assignment. Recovered status applied to Cohort 3 donors who had two consecutive negative PCRs. It also applied to those with clearance or with symptom resolution. Libraries were prepared by immunoSEQ multiplex PCR; TCRdb keeps only in-frame clonotypes and omits some of them. Of about 250,000 clones in the sample, 85% to 90% were seen once.

The chain uses TRBV19 and TRBJ1-1; 7 bases fit TRBD1. The sequenced material came from PBMCs or T cells enriched from blood (not recorded which). This TCR was recovered from a man between 35 and 55 years old who had recovered from COVID-19. The CDR3 spells CASSLQGFDTEAFF. In DNA, the CDR3 is TGTGCCAGTAGTTTACAGGGGTTTGACACTGAAGCTTTCTTT.